The 20 T cell receptor beta chains presented below share a single source sample, sequenced in a study of beta chain features in type 1 diabetes. Study findings and constraints: Shorter TCRB CDR3s, moderately but significantly so, were found in Type 1 diabetes patients in all four CD4+ subsets.

Expressed TCRB transcripts were sequenced because the isolated RNA had all been reverse transcribed beforehand. Assay: immunoSEQ multiplex PCR; the TCRdb copy retains only in-frame clones and omits some. This table has a few hundred thousand clones, approximately 12% appearing once. Their specific antigens are unknown. The specimen sequenced was naive CD4+ T cells from blood. The receptor set was obtained from a woman under 30 with type 1 diabetes.

V usage is TRBV7-9 and J usage is TRBJ2-2; 10 bases agree with TRBD2. The CDR3 contains 18 residues. Unmatched junction bases numbered 11, after V lost 2 bases and J lost 5 bases. Germline V CDR1 and CDR2: SEHNR, FQNEAQ (reference sequence). In DNA form, the CDR3 reads TGTGCCAGCAGCTTAATCCAAGCGGGAGGGCCGGGTACCGGGGAGCTGTTTTTT. Translation: CASSLIQAGGPGTGELFF.

V and J are TRBV30 and TRBJ2-4; tentatively, D is TRBD1 (5 bases). Germline values: CDR1 GTSNPN, CDR2 SVGIG (reference sequence). Deletions cut 6 bases from V and 0 bases from J, with 18 bases between. This CDR3 region has 16 residues. The DNA for the CDR3 is TGTGCCTGTACAGGCCCAGCCGAACTAGCCAAAAACATTCAGTACTTC. This sequence encodes CACTGPAELAKNIQYF.

This clone has a handful of counts. This same CDR3 is encoded by further DNA sequences in the sample. The chain is built from TRBV7-2 and TRBJ1-1; D is perhaps TRBD1 (5 bases). This CDR3 has 13 amino acids. The V end was cut by 1 base, the J end by 4 bases, with 7 bases between. In germline, CDR1 is SGHTA, CDR2 FQGNSA. The CDR3 here is CASSLGGGTEAFF. CDR3 bases: TGTGCCAGCAGCTTAGGGGGGGGCACTGAAGCTTTCTTT.

This clone was seen more than once but under ten times. V is TRBV4-3 and J is TRBJ2-2; D gene uncertain. The germline CDR1 and CDR2 sequences are LGHNA and YSLEER. The length of the CDR3 is 12 residues. Trimming took 0 bases from V and 8 from J, leaving 4 bases between them. As DNA, the CDR3 is TGCGCCAGCAGCCAAGAACGGGGGGAGCTGTTTTTT. Translated: CASSQERGELFF.

CDR3 DNA sequence: TGTGCCAGCTCACCACCCAGCAGGGAAGGGTACGAGCAGTACTTC. Protein product: CASSPPSREGYEQYF. J is TRBJ2-7 and V is TRBV18; a weak D match, TRBD1 (5 bases). The V gene's germline CDR1 is KGHSH and CDR2 LQKENI. This CDR3 spans 15 amino acids. The V gene lost 0 bases and the J gene lost 4 bases, with 13 bases spanning the gap.

The chain uses TRBV20-1 and TRBJ1-2, with D unclear. V was shortened by 7 bases and J by 4 bases, with 10 bases between the two germline ends. CDR1 and CDR2 (germline): DFQATT, SNEGSKA (reference sequence). CDR3 length: 11 residues. The CDR3 is CSVPVFYGYTF. The CDR3 DNA reads TGCAGTGTCCCGGTTTTCTATGGCTACACCTTC.

This clone was detected only a few times. The V and J genes are TRBV7-2 and TRBJ2-3, with D possibly TRBD2 on 5 matching bases. CDR3 length: 13 residues. Trimming cost V 5 bases and J 6 bases, with 12 bases left between them. Per germline, CDR1 SGHTA and CDR2 FQGNSA. CDR3 nucleotides: TGTGCCAGCAGCCAGAACGAGCGGGATACGCAGTATTTT. It translates to CASSQNERDTQYF.

Ten or more counts support this clone. This sequence joins TRBV29-1 and TRBJ2-7; TRBD2 aligns across 9 bases. Losses at the gene ends were 4 bases for V and 3 bases for J; bases not matched to a gene: 1. The CDR3 is 12 residues long. Germline CDR1 is SQVTM and CDR2 is ANQGSEA. The CDR3 DNA is TGCAGCGTTGCGACTAGCGGCTACGAGCAGTACGTC. It specifies CSVATSGYEQYV.

A single count supports this clone. The genes are TRBV9 and TRBJ1-1; TRBD1 is a possible D gene (5 bases). V was cut by 2 bases and J by 3 bases, with 14 bases left in between. Germline V gene data show CDR1 as SGDLS and CDR2 as YYNGEE. The CDR3 is made up of 15 amino acids. The CDR3 region has the DNA TGTGCCAGCAGCGTTAGTACAGGTTGGTACACTGAAGCTTTCTTT. Translated, it gives CASSVSTGWYTEAFF.

The gene calls are TRBV6-5 and TRBJ2-1, with 8 nucleotides matching TRBD1. Germline-derived CDR1 and CDR2 are MNHEY and SVGAGI. This CDR3 contains 13 residues. J lost 10 bases, V lost 0 bases, and 2 bases had no gene match. CDR3 sequence: CASSYSRDREQFF. The CDR3 DNA is TGTGCCAGCAGTTACTCCAGGGACAGGGAGCAGTTCTTC.

This chain links TRBV2 with TRBJ2-3; 8 bases are shared with TRBD2. Germline V gives CDR1 SNHLY, CDR2 FYNNEI. Trimming removed 4 bases from V and 7 bases from J; junction bases left unmatched: 10. CDR3 length equals 15 residues. CDR3: CASSGSGGRIYTQYF. The CDR3 DNA follows: TGTGCCAGCAGTGGGTCGGGCGGGAGGATCTATACGCAGTATTTT.

The chain uses TRBV30 and TRBJ1-3, with 10 positions matching TRBD1. V trimming: 1 base; J trimming: 2 bases; junction bases outside the gene matches: 5. The CDR3 runs to 16 residues. Germline CDR1 GTSNPN, CDR2 SVGIG (reference sequence). The CDR3 DNA reads TGTGCCTGGAGTGGAAAGGACAGGGGGGCTGGAAACACCATATATTTT. Its translation: CAWSGKDRGAGNTIYF. The whole variable domain, filled in from reference TRBV30 and TRBJ1-3, reads SQTIHQWPATLVQPVGSPLSLECTVEGTSNPNLYWYRQAAGRGLQLLFYSVGIGQISSEVPQNLSASRPQDRQFILSSKKLLLSDSGFYLCAWSGKDRGAGNTIYFGEGSWLTVV.

This chain links TRBV18 with TRBJ2-1; perhaps TRBD1 as D (5 bases). V lost 4 bases to trimming and J lost 15 bases, with 25 bases between them. Germline CDR1 KGHSH, CDR2 LQKENI. CDR3 length: 15 residues. CDR3 nucleotides: TGTGCCAGCTCACTCGGAACTGGCGGACAACAGGCAGCGTTCTTC. Amino acids: CASSLGTGGQQAAFF.

V is TRBV29-1 and J is TRBJ2-1; D unresolved. Trimming pared 4 bases from V and 4 bases from J, leaving 11 bases between. CDR1 and CDR2 from the germline V gene are SQVTM and ANQGSEA. The length of the CDR3 is 13 residues. In DNA, the CDR3 is TGCAGCGTTGCGTGGCAGATTTACAATGAGCAGTTCTTC. Its protein is CSVAWQIYNEQFF.

The rearrangement links TRBV29-1 to TRBJ2-1, with unresolved D. V lost 4 bases and J lost 1, with 11 bases in between. From germline, CDR1 is SQVTM and CDR2 ANQGSEA. The CDR3 sequence is 14 residues long. CDR3 nucleotide sequence: TGCAGCGTTGGGAGACTTCTTTCCTACAATGAGCAGTTCTTC. This sequence encodes CSVGRLLSYNEQFF.

This clone was counted a few times. CDR3 in amino acids: CASKIAGGGEQFF. For the CDR3, the DNA is TGTGCCAGCAAAATAGCGGGAGGAGGAGAGCAGTTCTTC. The chain combines TRBV7-2 with TRBJ2-1; 10 bases fit TRBD2. Germline values: CDR1 SGHTA, CDR2 FQGNSA. This CDR3 has 13 amino acids. Trimming cost V 7 bases and J 10 bases; bases outside gene matches: 7.

The chain is built from TRBV5-1 and TRBJ1-4, with unresolved D. Trimming pared 4 bases from V and 7 bases from J, leaving 14 bases between. Germline V gives CDR1 SGHRS, CDR2 YFSETQ. This CDR3 is built from 14 residues. The CDR3 region is CASSPRSGTEKLFF. CDR3 DNA: TGCGCCAGCAGCCCCCGGTCGGGTACTGAAAAACTGTTTTTT.

V and J are TRBV29-1 and TRBJ1-1; unclear D gene. Trimming left V 2 bases short and J 5 bases short, with 18 bases between. This CDR3 contains 15 residues. Germline V lookup: CDR1 SQVTM, CDR2 ANQGSEA. CDR3 region: CSVERVWEVGTEAFF. CDR3 nucleotide sequence: TGCAGCGTTGAACGGGTTTGGGAGGTGGGGACTGAAGCTTTCTTT. Drawing the rest from reference TRBV29-1 and TRBJ1-1, the complete variable domain is SAVISQKPSRDICQRGTSLTIQCQVDSQVTMMFWYRQQPGQSLTLIATANQGSEATYESGFVIDKFPISRPNLTFSTLTVSNMSPEDSSIYLCSVERVWEVGTEAFFGQGTRLTVV.

V gene TRBV7-2 combines with J gene TRBJ2-3, with D perhaps matching TRBD2 (6 bases). CDR3 size: 15 residues. The V end lost 7 bases, the J end lost 2 bases, and 16 bases lay between the germline ends. Germline values: CDR1 SGHTA, CDR2 FQGNSA. CDR3 sequence: CASKRTAGPTDTQYF. CDR3 nucleotides: TGTGCCAGCAAGAGGACCGCGGGACCCACAGATACGCAGTATTTT.

The chain carries TRBV9 and TRBJ1-2, with D tentatively TRBD1 (6 bases). CDR1 is SGDLS, CDR2 YYNGEE, per germline. This CDR3 has 17 residues. V was pared by 0 bases and J by 1 base, with 16 bases between. The CDR3, as DNA: TGTGCCAGCAGCGTAGATCGGACAGAACCTCTTAACTATGGCTACACCTTC. Protein product: CASSVDRTEPLNYGYTF.